This T cell receptor beta chain was obtained from a study of blood T cell repertoires in COVID-19. Produced via immunoSEQ multiplex PCR; TCRdb's table is partial and in-frame only. In the table there are fewer than 150,000 clones, 75% to 90% of which are singletons. This CDR3 contains 16 residues. V gave up 7 bases and J gave up 3 bases, with 20 bases separating them. CDR1 is LNHDA and CDR2 is SQIVND in the germline V gene (reference sequence). The receptor comes from a man aged 25-45 years who had recovered from COVID-19. The chain is built from TRBV19 and TRBJ2-3; no firm D call. Sequencing input: PBMCs or T cells enriched from blood (not recorded which). DNA of the CDR3: TGTGCCAGTACCCCTGAAATTGCAGGCGCTACAGATACGCAGTATTTT. Encoded protein: CASTPEIAGATDTQYF.